Sequencing of this T cell receptor beta chain was carried out in a study of PD-1 blockade in classical Hodgkin lymphoma (dated by TCRdb to the early 2020s). Background on the whole study: Nivolumab dosing was 3 mg/kg intravenously every 2 weeks, continuing until either disease progression or unacceptable toxicity. The study used CyTOF and TCR beta sequencing to define a peripheral blood immune signature of response to PD-1 blockade in classical Hodgkin lymphoma. Overall results and qualifications from the work: By C4D1, a significant rise was seen in CD4+ TCR diversity but not in CD8+ TCR diversity (p=0.0027 vs p=0.16), and the rise was most apparent among complete responders (p=0.02). Diversity was lower in patients who began nivolumab less than 1 year after ASCT, so these patients were left out of later analyses to avoid confounding by immune reconstitution. Baseline TCR diversity was reported to be lower in newly diagnosed patients than in healthy donors and to be lower still in relapsed/refractory patients. Trial patients achieving complete response had baseline diversity similar to newly diagnosed patients, whereas partial responders and progressors had significantly lower diversity. The study was limited to a single clinical trial cohort, and causes of repertoire differences, possibly disease activity or prior therapy, remained undefined.

Concerning this clone: What this receptor recognizes is not known. No base quality values were provided; no much bigger clone lies one nucleotide off.

The Qiagen DNeasy kit was used to extract genomic DNA both from unsorted PBMCs and from the negatively selected CD4+ and CD8+ fractions. TCR beta CDR3 regions were amplified by immunoSEQ multiplex PCR using primers annealing to V and J segments. A synthetic immune receptor repertoire was used to minimize amplification bias, and any remaining bias was removed computationally after sequencing. As for the original processing: Custom Python scripts were used to quantify repertoire diversity as the Shannon entropy index. Unsorted, CD4+ and CD8+ repertoires were analyzed separately, except in combined analyses where CD4+ and CD8+ sequences were merged in silico. Clonal expansion was defined as at least a 2-fold frequency increase after treatment relative to C1D1, with a pseudocount of 0.5 for undetected baseline clones. Singleton clones were defined as clones with 0 or 1 copy at C1D1, and non-singleton clones were defined as clones with 2 or more copies. Clones expanded in unsorted samples were labelled as CD4+, CD8+ or unknown by matching protein sequences in sorted samples from the same patient. Wilcoxon tests on paired samples were used to test changes in diversity from C1D1 to C4D1. TCRdb mirrors the immuneACCESS table, restricted to in-frame sequences. Some clones are absent from its copies; in checked studies, under half trace to an unresolved V gene, and the reason for the others is unknown. V, J and clone size reflect that table, while D and trimming were determined from the DNA. The sample contains roughly 150,000 clones, approximately 72% of them found a single time. The top ten clones comprise approximately 9.6% of the sample.

The sample's time point label is to be understood as: cycle 2 day 1 (C2D1) of nivolumab. Relapse after autologous stem cell transplantation had occurred in all trial patients, and cohorts A, B and C were distinguished by prior brentuximab vedotin exposure. The trial cohort comprised some 60 patients with relapsed/refractory classical Hodgkin lymphoma whose best overall responses were complete response, partial response or progressive disease. Single-agent nivolumab was administered to trial patients in the multi-cohort phase II CheckMate 205 trial. An independent review committee assessed best overall response using the 2007 International Working Group response criteria. Trial PBMCs were collected immediately before nivolumab initiation (C1D1) and during therapy at cycle 2 day 1 and cycle 4 day 1. Peripheral blood was collected in 8 mL Vacutainer Cell Preparation Tubes, from which PBMCs were isolated by centrifugation and then cryopreserved.

CDR1 and CDR2 were assigned from the germline V gene as ENHRY and SYGVKD. The CDR3 starts with the cysteine, ends with the phenylalanine, and has 13 residues. Left in the record is the CDR3 DNA by itself, 39 bases read in frame from the first base. V has 0 bases trimmed and J has 5 bases trimmed; junction bases matching no gene number 0. This receptor was identified in a human donor with classical Hodgkin lymphoma. Sequences were derived from peripheral blood mononuclear cells (PBMCs), sampled before the second cycle of nivolumab. The V gene is TRBV10-3 and the J gene is TRBJ1-1; a stretch of 7 junction bases matches TRBD1. Here the CDR3 is given as CAISESQGTEAFF. The nucleotide sequence reads as follows: TGTGCCATCAGTGAGTCACAGGGGACTGAAGCTTTCTTT.